This passage covers 25 T cell receptor beta chains from one sample sequenced in a study of blood T cells in healthy people across ages. It was with a sample-barcoded 5' primer and a J-beta primer mix that a second PCR of about 6 to 12 cycles was run. One entry per CDR3 protein, called by TCRdb with MiXCR from the 5' RACE reads. The sample holds some 930,000 distinct CDR3 sequences, 25% to 30% seen once. The sample also formed part of further work on T cells of mothers and their children.

The specimen was blood. The receptors were sampled from a woman between 40 and 50 years old in good health.

This clonotype has a handful of counts. V usage is TRBV28 and J usage is TRBJ2-3; tentatively, D is TRBD1 (5 bases). This CDR3 is built from 13 residues. Germline CDR1 and CDR2: MDHEN and SYDVKM. V was cut by 10 bases and J by 3 bases, with 14 bases left in between. CDR3 amino acids: CATQGVTTDTQYF. CDR3 in DNA: TGTGCCACCCAAGGGGTGACGACAGATACGCAGTATTTT.

This clonotype was detected ten times or more. The genes are TRBV20-1 and TRBJ2-7; the D gene is possibly TRBD1 (6 bases). The CDR3 totals 15 residues. Germline V gives CDR1 DFQATT, CDR2 SNEGSKA (reference sequence). The ends were cut back, 6 bases at V and 2 bases at J, with 20 bases in the middle. CDR3 nucleotide sequence: TGCAGTGCGCCGTTTTCTGACAGGAATCCCTACGAGCAGTACTTC. Translated: CSAPFSDRNPYEQYF.

Many counts were recorded for this clonotype. The chain has TRBV9 and TRBJ2-1; D is unclear. Germline lookup yields CDR1 SGDLS and CDR2 YYNGEE. V lost 3 bases, J lost 9 bases, and 7 bases lay in between. The CDR3 totals 11 residues. CDR3 sequence (DNA): TGTGCCAGCAGCGCGGCCGGTGAGCAGTTCTTC. Translation: CASSAAGEQFF.

This clonotype was detected only once. Given a much more abundant clone one base away, this may be a read error. V usage is TRBV7-2 and J usage is TRBJ1-2, with a tentative D call TRBD1 (5 bases). Trimming took off 5 bases at V and 4 bases at J, with 11 bases between the two ends. The CDR3 spans 13 residues. Germline-derived CDR1 and CDR2 are SGHTA and FQGNSA. The CDR3 region is CASSAGLFYGYTF. The CDR3 DNA reads TGTGCCAGCAGCGCAGGGTTATTCTATGGCTACACCTTC.

This clonotype came up a few times. One end of the junction does not line up with germline, which may come from a read error. This rearrangement joins TRBV5-1 to TRBJ1-2; no clear D gene. Germline assignment: CDR1 SGHRS and CDR2 YFSETQ. CDR3 length equals 16 residues. The CDR3, as DNA: TGCGCCAGCAGCTTGGCGGAGGCAGAGTCCAACTGTGGCTACACCTTC. This encodes CASSLAEAESNCGYTF.

In its sample, this clonotype was seen once. The V and J genes are TRBV20-1 and TRBJ2-4; D remains unclear. The J call may be in error: the DNA end matches TRBJ2-5 better. Germline loops: CDR1 DFQATT, CDR2 SNEGSKA (reference sequence). The CDR3 length is 11 residues. CDR3: CSGLGVETQYF. The CDR3 DNA is TGCAGTGGTCTTGGGGTTGAGACCCAGTACTTC.

The table lists this clonotype with a few counts. The chain joins TRBV5-4 to TRBJ2-3; tentative D call: TRBD2 (6 bases). Germline-derived CDR1 and CDR2 are SGHNT and YYREEE (reference sequence). The CDR3 has 17 residues. V dropped 0 bases and J dropped 1 base, with 15 bases sitting between them. CDR3 coding DNA: TGTGCCAGCAGCTTGGTGGGGGGTCAAGGGGGCACAGATACGCAGTATTTT. Amino acids: CASSLVGGQGGTDTQYF.

This clonotype was detected a few times. This may be a read error, as it is one base from a much larger clone. The chain employs TRBV25-1 and TRBJ2-5, with TRBD2 identical over 9 bases. V was pared by 4 bases and J by 4 bases, with 7 bases of the junction left unmatched. Germline V lookup: CDR1 MGHDK, CDR2 SYGVNS. This CDR3 has 15 amino acids. CDR3 DNA sequence: TGTGCCAGCAGTGGCTCTAGCGGGGCGGGAGAGACCCAGTACTTC. Translating gives CASSGSSGAGETQYF.

The chain recombines TRBV28 with TRBJ1-2; D may be TRBD1 (5 bases). Germline loops: CDR1 MDHEN, CDR2 SYDVKM. V was clipped by 7 bases and J by 2 bases, with 11 bases between them. The CDR3 is 13 residues long. The CDR3: CASTRGVNYGYTF. In DNA, the CDR3 is TGTGCCAGCACCCGAGGGGTAAACTATGGCTACACCTTC.

The chain links TRBV3-1 to TRBJ1-2; tentatively, D is TRBD1 (6 bases). Germline V lookup: CDR1 LGHDT, CDR2 YNNKEL (reference sequence). This CDR3 has 18 amino acids. V was shortened by 0 bases and J by 0 bases, with 17 bases between the two germline ends. The CDR3 reads CASSQDPGLQGSNYGYTF. As DNA, the CDR3 is TGTGCCAGCAGCCAAGATCCCGGATTACAGGGTTCTAACTATGGCTACACCTTC.

The chain recombines TRBV5-1 with TRBJ2-7; the match to TRBD2 covers 11 bases. Trimming at V came to 4 bases and at J to 2 bases, leaving 11 bases not matched to a gene. The CDR3 totals 17 residues. CDR1 and CDR2 from the germline V gene are SGHRS and YFSETQ. The DNA for the CDR3 is TGCGCCAGCAGCGGACCGGGACTAGCGGCCGTTACCTACGAGCAGTACTTC. This gives the protein CASSGPGLAAVTYEQYF.

This clonotype has only a few counts. V is TRBV11-3 and J is TRBJ2-3; D unclear. This CDR3 contains 13 residues. Germline-derived CDR1 and CDR2 are SGHNT and YENEEA. Trimming took 0 bases from V and 5 from J, leaving 6 bases between them. Written as DNA, the CDR3 is TGTGCCAGCAGCTTAGATTCTTTAGATACGCAGTATTTT. It translates to CASSLDSLDTQYF.

Regarding this clonotype: The junction departs from the called germline gene at one end, perhaps through a read error. The rearrangement joins TRBV12-3 or TRBV12-4 to TRBJ2-3; tentative D call: TRBD2 (7 bases). This CDR3 comprises 15 residues. Written as DNA, the CDR3 is TGTGCCAGCAGTACGCGGGGGCGCAGCACAGATGCGCAGTATTTT. Translated, it gives CASSTRGRSTDAQYF.

The chain joins TRBV5-1 to TRBJ1-2; 7 nucleotides line up with TRBD1. The CDR3 sequence is 14 residues long. After removal of 0 bases from V and 7 bases from J, the junction contained 6 bases not matched to a gene. Germline V gene data show CDR1 as SGHRS and CDR2 as YFSETQ. In DNA form, the CDR3 reads TGCGCCAGCAGCTTGGGACAGGGCGGCGGTGGCTACACCTTC. Protein product: CASSLGQGGGGYTF.

V is TRBV7-2 and J is TRBJ2-3, with 9 bases fitting TRBD2. Germline CDR1 reads SGHTA; CDR2 reads FQGNSA. CDR3 length: 15 amino acids. V shed 3 bases and J 6 bases; nucleotides not matched to a gene: 7. The CDR3 DNA sequence: TGTGCCAGCAGCTTCCTAGCGGGGACCAGCGATACGCAGTATTTT. It yields the protein CASSFLAGTSDTQYF.

The chain carries TRBV7-9 and TRBJ1-1; D is perhaps TRBD1 (6 bases). The germline V gene encodes CDR1 SEHNR and CDR2 FQNEAQ (reference sequence). V lost 5 bases and J 4 bases, leaving 14 bases between the germline ends. This CDR3 region has 14 residues. The CDR3 DNA reads TGTGCCAGCAGCCCCAGGGACACTCTCACTGAAGCTTTCTTT. This translates into CASSPRDTLTEAFF.

This clonotype appeared a few times. V usage is TRBV12-3 or TRBV12-4 and J usage is TRBJ2-1; 13 nucleotides line up with TRBD2. The junction had 3 bases not matched to a gene; V was cut back by 7 bases and J by 9 bases. CDR3 length: 13 amino acids. The CDR3: CASTLAGGGEQFF. The CDR3 bases are TGTGCCAGCACACTAGCGGGGGGGGGTGAGCAGTTCTTC.

Of note for this clonotype: This may come from a read error, since a much larger clone is one base off. This chain joins TRBV6-6 and TRBJ2-3; D is ambiguous. Germline-derived CDR1 and CDR2 are MNHNY and SVGAGI (reference sequence). Trimming took off 0 bases at V and 0 bases at J, with 13 bases between the two ends. The CDR3 is 17 residues long. CDR3 residues: CASSYSGATVSTDTQYF. CDR3 bases: TGTGCCAGCAGTTACTCGGGTGCAACAGTAAGCACAGATACGCAGTATTTT.

The chain has TRBV7-9 and TRBJ2-3; no firm D call. The CDR3 spans 11 residues. Germline V gene sequence: CDR1 SEHNR, CDR2 FQNEAQ (reference sequence). V was shortened by 10 bases and J by 9 bases, with 14 bases between the two germline ends. The CDR3 DNA sequence: TGTGCCACCGAGGTTGTTCGAACGCAGTATTTT. It is translated as CATEVVRTQYF.

In its sample, this clonotype was seen a few times. J is TRBJ2-1 and V is TRBV5-1; a possible D gene is TRBD2 (5 bases). The CDR3 is 15 amino acids. V was cut by 5 bases and J by 6 bases, with 18 bases left in between. CDR1 is SGHRS and CDR2 is YFSETQ in the germline V gene. For the CDR3, the DNA is TGCGCCAGCAGTGAACAGAGCGCGGGTCTCAATGAGCAGTTCTTC. Encoded protein: CASSEQSAGLNEQFF. The whole variable domain, filled in from reference TRBV5-1 and TRBJ2-1, reads KAGVTQTPRYLIKTRGQQVTLSCSPISGHRSVSWYQQTPGQGLQFLFEYFSETQRNKGNFPGRFSGRQFSNSRSEMNVSTLELGDSALYLCASSEQSAGLNEQFFGPGTRLTVL.

This clonotype has at least ten counts. This chain links TRBV6-6 with TRBJ2-1, with D perhaps TRBD1 or TRBD2 (6 bases each). Between the trimmed V and J ends, which lost 6 bases and 6 bases, there was a span of 12 bases. The CDR3 covers 13 residues. Germline V gives CDR1 MNHNY, CDR2 SVGAGI (reference sequence). CDR3 protein: CASRAGQINEQFF. The CDR3 DNA reads TGTGCCAGCAGGGCGGGACAAATCAATGAGCAGTTCTTC.

The rearrangement joins TRBV4-3 to TRBJ2-5, with D perhaps matching TRBD2 (6 bases). This CDR3 region has 16 residues. Germline lookup yields CDR1 LGHNA and CDR2 YSLEER. V was cut by 4 bases and J by 11 bases, with 26 bases left in between. The CDR3 DNA follows: TGCGCCAGCAGCCTAGAGGCGGGATTGGTCTACAATGAGCAGTACTTC. Its translation is CASSLEAGLVYNEQYF.

This clonotype has at least ten counts. The gene calls are TRBV4-2 and TRBJ2-7; D unresolved. This CDR3 region has 13 residues. In germline, CDR1 is LGHNA, CDR2 YNFKEQ. The germline V and J ends were trimmed by 0 bases and 3 bases, with 6 bases remaining between them. The CDR3 region has the DNA TGTGCCAGCAGCCAAGATATTGGCTACGAGCAGTACTTC. Encoded protein: CASSQDIGYEQYF.

The chain combines TRBV25-1 with TRBJ2-1, with a possible D match to TRBD2 (6 bases). Near its end, the DNA agrees better with TRBJ2-7, so the J call may be wrong. CDR3 length: 15 amino acids. Germline lookup yields CDR1 MGHDK and CDR2 SYGVNS. DNA of the CDR3: TGTGCCAGCAGTGAATGGGGAGGCTCCTACAATGAGCAGTACTTC. It is translated as CASSEWGGSYNEQYF.

This clonotype was seen only a few times. The J gene is TRBJ1-1, the V gene TRBV12-3 or TRBV12-4; 7 bases are a match to TRBD1. Germline trimming cut 10 bases from V and 11 bases from J; bases unmatched to any gene: 10. The CDR3 runs to 11 residues. CDR3 loop: CATGTIRGAFF. DNA for the CDR3: TGTGCCACGGGGACAATCAGGGGGGCTTTCTTT.